The present T cell receptor (beta chain) was sequenced within a study of shared clonotypes between healthy human individuals. Study at large: Each donor's CD4 naive and CD4 memory cells filled three plates apiece, CD8 naive two, and CD8 memory one.

Original methodology: Filtering was not the same, since immunoSEQ gave junction-only sequences without quality scores. This table comes from immunoSEQ multiplex PCR, and its TCRdb copy is limited to in-frame clones, with some not included. For V, J and clone size, that table is used; D and trimming come from the DNA. The sample yields about 2.3 million clones, over 85% seen once. Broader study findings: Naive subsets tended to show greater estimated richness than memory subsets.

Splitting of CD4+ cells produced CD45RA+ naive and CD45RA-negative memory subsets. To note about this clone: Its antigen is still unknown.

Specimen: naive CD4+ T cells from PBMCs. Stated subset: CD45RA+ positively selected. The TCR sequence derives from a man aged 18 to 30 in good health. Some clones in this sample may be carry-over from other donors' samples.

CDR3 loop: CASSVAGFNEKLFF. The CDR3, as DNA: TGTGCCAGCAGCGTAGCCGGGTTTAATGAAAAACTGTTTTTT. V gene TRBV9 combines with J gene TRBJ1-4; D uncertain. The CDR3 sequence is 14 residues long. Germline values: CDR1 SGDLS, CDR2 YYNGEE. V was trimmed by 0 bases and J by 4 bases, leaving 7 bases between them.